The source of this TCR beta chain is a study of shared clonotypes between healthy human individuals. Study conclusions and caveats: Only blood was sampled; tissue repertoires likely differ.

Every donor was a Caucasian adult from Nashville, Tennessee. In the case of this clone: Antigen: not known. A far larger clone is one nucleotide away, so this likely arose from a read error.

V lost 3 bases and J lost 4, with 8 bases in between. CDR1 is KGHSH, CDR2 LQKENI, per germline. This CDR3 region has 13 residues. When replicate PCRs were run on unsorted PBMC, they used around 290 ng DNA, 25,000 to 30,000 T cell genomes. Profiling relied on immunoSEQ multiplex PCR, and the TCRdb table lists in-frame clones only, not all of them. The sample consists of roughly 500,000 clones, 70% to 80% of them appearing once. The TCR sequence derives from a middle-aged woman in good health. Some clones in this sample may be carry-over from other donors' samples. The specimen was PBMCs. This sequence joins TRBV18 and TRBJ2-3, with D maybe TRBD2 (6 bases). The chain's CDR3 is CASSPSGADTQYF. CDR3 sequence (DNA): TGTGCCAGCTCACCGTCGGGGGCAGATACGCAGTATTTT.